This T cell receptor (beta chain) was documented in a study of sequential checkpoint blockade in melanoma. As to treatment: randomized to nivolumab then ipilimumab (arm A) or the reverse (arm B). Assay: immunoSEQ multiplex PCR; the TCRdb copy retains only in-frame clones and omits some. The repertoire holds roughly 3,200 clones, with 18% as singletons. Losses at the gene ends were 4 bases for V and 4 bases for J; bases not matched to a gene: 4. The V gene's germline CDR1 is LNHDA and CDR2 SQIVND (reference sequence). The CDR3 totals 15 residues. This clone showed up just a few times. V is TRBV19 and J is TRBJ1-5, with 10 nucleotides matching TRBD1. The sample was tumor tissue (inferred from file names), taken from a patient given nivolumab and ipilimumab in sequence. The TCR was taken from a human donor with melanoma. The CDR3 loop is CASSTGTGENQPQHF. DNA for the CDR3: TGTGCCAGTAGTACCGGGACAGGGGAAAATCAGCCCCAGCATTTT.